One sample yielded the 32 T cell receptor beta chains listed below, sequenced in a study of T cells in Graves' hyperthyroidism and ophthalmopathy. Template material for amplifying TCR beta CDR3 regions consisted of RNA transcripts. A first-round RT-PCR of the TCR CDR3 used the HTBI primer set. TCRdb re-derived calls from the multiplex PCR reads in MiXCR, one entry per CDR3 protein. This table has a few hundred thousand distinct CDR3 sequences, around 16% appearing once. The sample consisted of blood. Every receptor here comes from a middle-aged man with Graves' hyperthyroidism.

The V call is TRBV2, the J call TRBJ2-2; the match to TRBD1 covers 7 bases. Germline V CDR1 and CDR2: SNHLY, FYNNEI. J gave up 8 bases and V 6 bases, and 9 bases lay outside the gene matches. The CDR3 has 14 residues. The CDR3, as DNA: TGTGCCAGCAGAGAGACAGGGTCATCGGGGGAGCTGTTTTTT. This gives the protein CASRETGSSGELFF. Full variable domain (outside the CDR3, taken from reference TRBV2 and TRBJ2-2): EPEVTQTPSHQVTQMGQEVILRCVPISNHLYFYWYRQILGQKVEFLVSFYNNEISEKSEIFDDQFSVERPDGSNFTLKIRSTKLEDSAMYFCASRETGSSGELFFGEGSRLTVL.

This clonotype appeared many times. The rearrangement uses TRBV6-2 or TRBV6-3 and TRBJ2-2, with D perhaps matching TRBD1 (5 bases). Germline assignment: CDR1 MNHEY and CDR2 SVGEGT. There are 13 residues in the CDR3. V shed 7 bases and J shed 5 bases, with 11 bases lying between them. In DNA, the CDR3 is TGTGCCAGCAAAAGGGCAGGGACCGGGGAGCTGTTTTTT. Its translation is CASKRAGTGELFF.

This clonotype was seen ten or more times. This CDR3 is CASSEPGQNYGYTF. The CDR3, as DNA: TGTGCCAGCAGCGAGCCGGGACAGAACTATGGCTACACCTTC. The rearrangement joins TRBV6-1 to TRBJ1-2, with 7 bases identical to TRBD1. CDR1 and CDR2 (germline): MNHNS, SASEGT. This CDR3 comprises 14 residues. J was trimmed by 2 bases and V by 6 bases; bases with no gene match: 6.

This clonotype was observed a few times. V usage is TRBV7-3 and J usage is TRBJ2-6; no firm D call. CDR1 is SGHTA, CDR2 FQGTGA, per germline. The CDR3 runs to 13 residues. Deletions cut 4 bases from V and 4 bases from J, with 5 bases between. CDR3 sequence reads: CASSSQGANVLTF. The CDR3 bases are TGTGCCAGCAGCTCCCAAGGGGCCAACGTCCTGACTTTC.

The chain joins TRBV7-2 to TRBJ2-3; D may correspond to TRBD1 or TRBD2 (5 bases each). The CDR3 sequence is 13 residues long. The V end lost 3 bases, the J end lost 5 bases, and 9 bases lay between the germline ends. In germline, CDR1 is SGHTA, CDR2 FQGNSA. For the CDR3, the DNA is TGTGCCAGCAGCTTCCGAGGGGAAGATACGCAGTATTTT. This translates into CASSFRGEDTQYF. Supplemented by reference TRBV7-2 and TRBJ2-3, the full variable domain reads GAGVSQSPSNKVTEKGKDVELRCDPISGHTALYWYRQSLGQGLEFLIYFQGNSAPDKSGLPSDRFSAERTGGSVSTLTIQRTQQEDSAVYLCASSFRGEDTQYFGPGTRLTVL.

The chain is built from TRBV19 and TRBJ1-5; 7 positions match TRBD1. The CDR3 spans 15 residues. The J segment lost 9 bases and the V segment lost 1 base, leaving 9 bases of the junction unmatched. Per germline, CDR1 LNHDA and CDR2 SQIVND (reference sequence). The DNA of the CDR3 is TGTGCCAGTAGTATAGGAAGACAGGGATACTGGCCCCAGCATTTT. Its translation is CASSIGRQGYWPQHF.

This clonotype was seen at least ten times. The chain joins TRBV4-3 to TRBJ1-3; D gene uncertain. Germline V gene data show CDR1 as LGHNA and CDR2 as YSLEER. This CDR3 is 14 amino acids long. With 0 bases removed from V and 6 bases from J, the gap between germline ends came to 9 bases. The CDR3 loop reads CASSQELGVNTIYF. CDR3 nucleotide sequence: TGCGCCAGCAGCCAAGAGCTTGGAGTAAACACCATATATTTT.

This clonotype was recorded many times. The rearrangement joins TRBV15 to TRBJ2-3; 10 bases align to TRBD2. This CDR3 comprises 15 residues. Germline V gene sequence: CDR1 LNHNV, CDR2 YYDKDF (reference sequence). V shed 5 bases and J 4 bases; nucleotides not matched to a gene: 6. In nucleotides, the CDR3 is TGTGCCACCAGCGGAGCGGGGGGGCCCGCAGATACGCAGTATTTT. Its translation: CATSGAGGPADTQYF.

The chain has TRBV7-9 and TRBJ1-1, with TRBD1 as a possible D gene (6 bases). The CDR3 length is 16 residues. The germline gives CDR1 SEHNR, CDR2 FQNEAQ (reference sequence). The V gene lost 3 bases and the J gene lost 1 base, with 15 bases spanning the gap. The DNA of the CDR3 is TGTGCCAGCAGCTTTTCCCCGGACAGAAAGAACACTGAAGCTTTCTTT. Encoded protein: CASSFSPDRKNTEAFF.

The chain recombines TRBV30 with TRBJ2-7; 7 bases agree with TRBD1. The CDR3 totals 14 residues. Germline loops: CDR1 GTSNPN, CDR2 SVGIG (reference sequence). J gave up 0 bases and V 2 bases, and 4 bases lay outside the gene matches. Here the CDR3 reads CAWSRGQSSYEQYF. The DNA for the CDR3 is TGTGCCTGGAGTCGGGGACAGAGCTCCTACGAGCAGTACTTC.

This clonotype has a count of ten or more. The CDR3 spells CASRQGGGNQPQHF. In DNA form, the CDR3 reads TGTGCCAGCCGACAGGGAGGTGGCAATCAGCCCCAGCATTTT. This rearrangement joins TRBV27 to TRBJ1-5, with 7 bases identical to TRBD1. The CDR3 totals 14 residues. J was trimmed by 2 bases and V by 8 bases; bases with no gene match: 6. Germline loops: CDR1 MNHEY, CDR2 SMNVEV (reference sequence).

The V gene is TRBV29-1, the J gene TRBJ1-6; a weak D match, TRBD1 (6 bases). Germline loops: CDR1 SQVTM, CDR2 ANQGSEA. The CDR3 is 13 residues long. V gave up 5 bases and J gave up 10 bases, with 15 bases separating them. The CDR3: CSVRGADDSPLHF. The CDR3 nucleotides read TGCAGCGTTCGGGGGGCCGATGACTCACCCCTCCACTTT.

This clonotype was detected ten times or more. The genes are TRBV2 and TRBJ2-5, with D possibly matching TRBD2 (6 bases). V shed 5 bases and J shed 2 bases, with 12 bases lying between them. There are 14 residues in the CDR3. CDR1 and CDR2 from the germline V gene are SNHLY and FYNNEI. CDR3 residues: CASSSGTGQETQYF. In DNA, the CDR3 is TGTGCCAGCAGTTCCGGGACTGGACAAGAGACCCAGTACTTC.

In its sample, this clonotype was seen many times. The chain combines TRBV20-1 with TRBJ2-7; perhaps D is TRBD1 or TRBD2 (6 bases each). The germline V gene encodes CDR1 DFQATT and CDR2 SNEGSKA (reference sequence). V was shortened by 0 bases and J by 6 bases, with 15 bases between the two germline ends. This CDR3 has 14 amino acids. The CDR3: CSARDSRGPGEQYF. The DNA of the CDR3 is TGCAGTGCTAGAGATTCCCGGGGGCCAGGCGAGCAGTACTTC.

The rearrangement uses TRBV25-1 and TRBJ2-1, with TRBD1 matching over 9 bases. Germline V gives CDR1 MGHDK, CDR2 SYGVNS. V lost 1 base to trimming and J lost 4 bases; unmatched junction nucleotides: 8. CDR3 length: 17 residues. CDR3 protein: CASSEFSGQGIYNEQFF. In nucleotides, the CDR3 is TGTGCCAGCAGTGAATTCAGTGGACAGGGGATTTACAATGAGCAGTTCTTC.

Many counts were recorded for this clonotype. The rearrangement joins TRBV20-1 to TRBJ2-7; D gene uncertain. The CDR3 spans 13 residues. Trimming cost V 0 bases and J 4 bases, with 10 bases left between them. CDR1 is DFQATT and CDR2 is SNEGSKA in the germline V gene (reference sequence). DNA for the CDR3: TGCAGTGCTAGAGAACCCCAGGTATACGAGCAGTACTTC. Translated, it gives CSAREPQVYEQYF.

The rearrangement joins TRBV20-1 to TRBJ2-3; D is uncertain. The CDR3 is 13 amino acids. In germline, CDR1 is DFQATT, CDR2 SNEGSKA (reference sequence). The CDR3 here is CTAASLSTDTQYF. CDR3 in DNA: TGCACGGCGGCGTCTCTTAGCACAGATACGCAGTATTTT.

This clonotype has a count of ten or more. The gene calls are TRBV14 and TRBJ2-3; no clear D gene. The ends were cut back, 3 bases at V and 0 bases at J, with 10 bases in the middle. The CDR3 loop spans 15 amino acids. Germline CDR1 reads SGHDN; CDR2 reads FVKESK. CDR3 sequence reads: CASSHVGSSTDTQYF. The DNA of the CDR3 is TGTGCCAGCAGCCATGTTGGGTCAAGCACAGATACGCAGTATTTT.

The chain links TRBV5-1 to TRBJ2-4; TRBD1 might be the D (6 bases). Trimming took 4 bases from V and 0 from J, leaving 14 bases between them. This CDR3 is 16 amino acids long. The germline gives CDR1 SGHRS, CDR2 YFSETQ. This CDR3 is CASSQGQTIAKNIQYF. The CDR3, as DNA: TGCGCCAGCAGCCAAGGACAGACAATAGCCAAAAACATTCAGTACTTC.

The table lists this clonotype with many counts. The chain employs TRBV20-1 and TRBJ1-4; D is ambiguous. The CDR3 spans 13 residues. Trimming removed 7 bases at V and 4 bases at J, with 13 bases between. Germline loops: CDR1 DFQATT, CDR2 SNEGSKA (reference sequence). Here the CDR3 reads CSVFSQINEKLFF. Written as DNA, the CDR3 is TGCAGTGTTTTTTCACAGATTAATGAAAAACTGTTTTTT.

The chain employs TRBV29-1 and TRBJ1-2; D gene uncertain. Germline CDR1 is SQVTM and CDR2 is ANQGSEA. The V end lost 3 bases, the J end lost 3 bases, and 11 bases lay between the germline ends. This CDR3 is built from 13 residues. Written as DNA, the CDR3 is TGCAGCGTTGATTCGGTGGGATACTATGGCTACACCTTC. Translating it yields CSVDSVGYYGYTF. Variable domain in full (rest from reference TRBV29-1 and TRBJ1-2): SAVISQKPSRDICQRGTSLTIQCQVDSQVTMMFWYRQQPGQSLTLIATANQGSEATYESGFVIDKFPISRPNLTFSTLTVSNMSPEDSSIYLCSVDSVGYYGYTFGSGTRLTVV.

The rearrangement joins TRBV19 to TRBJ2-2; TRBD2 matches 11 bases. Trimming cost V 3 bases and J 3 bases; bases outside gene matches: 3. Germline CDR1 reads LNHDA; CDR2 reads SQIVND (reference sequence). The length of the CDR3 is 16 residues. CDR3 bases: TGTGCCAGTAGTATTAGCGGGGGGGCCTACACCGGGGAGCTGTTTTTT. This encodes CASSISGGAYTGELFF.

V is TRBV18 and J is TRBJ1-3; 8 bases fit TRBD1. This CDR3 has 17 residues. Losses at the gene ends were 4 bases for V and 0 bases for J; bases not matched to a gene: 8. Per the germline V gene, CDR1 is KGHSH and CDR2 is LQKENI. The chain's CDR3 is CASSRSSGTGSGNTIYF. As DNA, the CDR3 is TGTGCCAGCTCACGAAGTTCCGGGACAGGCTCTGGAAACACCATATATTTT.

Ten or more counts support this clonotype. This rearrangement joins TRBV18 to TRBJ2-2, with a weak D call TRBD2 (5 bases). CDR1 is KGHSH and CDR2 is LQKENI in the germline V gene. The CDR3 consists of 15 residues. With 5 bases removed from V and 0 bases from J, the gap between germline ends came to 10 bases. The CDR3 sequence: CASSRETANTGELFF. The CDR3, as DNA: TGTGCCAGCTCAAGGGAGACCGCGAACACCGGGGAGCTGTTTTTT.

This clonotype was recorded once. Given a much more abundant clone one base away, this may be a read error. The chain couples TRBV11-1 to TRBJ2-2, with TRBD1 identical over 9 bases. Germline CDR1 and CDR2: SGHAT and FQDESV (reference sequence). This CDR3 comprises 15 residues. In nucleotides, the CDR3 is TGTGTCAGCAGCCGTGGACAGGGGCCGGCCGGGGAGCTGTTTTTT. It yields the protein CVSSRGQGPAGELFF.

This clonotype has ten or more counts. The genes are TRBV5-5 and TRBJ2-3; D possibly corresponds to TRBD1 (7 bases). V lost 4 bases, J lost 5 bases, and 14 bases lay in between. CDR1 is SGHKS, CDR2 YYEKEE, per germline (reference sequence). The length of the CDR3 is 14 residues. CDR3 loop: CASSLEGAGDTQYF. CDR3 sequence (DNA): TGTGCCAGCAGCCTGGAGGGGGCTGGAGATACGCAGTATTTT.

The gene calls are TRBV4-3 and TRBJ1-1; D unresolved. The germline V gene has CDR1 LGHNA and CDR2 YSLEER. The CDR3 is 16 amino acids. Trimming took off 0 bases at V and 5 bases at J, with 16 bases between the two ends. The DNA of the CDR3 is TGCGCCAGCAGCCAAGATACCGGGTCCCGCAGGACTGAAGCTTTCTTT. Translating gives CASSQDTGSRRTEAFF.

This clonotype was observed a handful of times. This rearrangement joins TRBV10-3 to TRBJ2-7; 7 bases map to TRBD1. The CDR3 runs 14 residues. The V and J ends lost 10 bases and 3 bases, in that order; junction bases with no gene match: 12. Germline V gene data show CDR1 as ENHRY and CDR2 as SYGVKD. Here the CDR3 reads CATDTGANLYEQYF. Written as DNA, the CDR3 is TGTGCCACCGACACAGGGGCGAACCTCTACGAGCAGTACTTC.

This clonotype has only a few counts. The J gene is TRBJ1-1, the V gene TRBV5-6; D remains unclear. Deletions cut 0 bases from V and 0 bases from J, with 12 bases between. From germline, CDR1 is SGHDT and CDR2 YYEEEE. The CDR3 has 16 amino acids. The CDR3 loop is CASSLAGNTVNTEAFF. DNA for the CDR3: TGTGCCAGCAGCTTGGCTGGGAATACGGTGAACACTGAAGCTTTCTTT.

The J gene is TRBJ1-4, the V gene TRBV5-4; maybe TRBD1 (5 bases). The V gene's germline CDR1 is SGHNT and CDR2 YYREEE (reference sequence). The CDR3 is 19 amino acids. V was pared by 5 bases and J by 11 bases, with 34 bases between. The DNA for the CDR3 is TGTGCCAGCAGAGGCCCACACGGGGCGTCCATGAACTCTGTCCCGAAACTGTTTTTT. Its protein is CASRGPHGASMNSVPKLFF.

Many counts were recorded for this clonotype. V gene TRBV18 combines with J gene TRBJ2-7; D perhaps matches TRBD1 (6 bases). Trimming pared 3 bases from V and 1 base from J, leaving 10 bases between. This CDR3 is built from 14 residues. CDR1 KGHSH and CDR2 LQKENI come from the germline V gene. Here the CDR3 reads CASSPGDTSYEQYF. CDR3 DNA sequence: TGTGCCAGCTCACCTGGGGACACGTCCTACGAGCAGTACTTC.

At least ten counts were recorded for this clonotype. This chain links TRBV2 with TRBJ1-5; TRBD1 matches 7 bases. The germline CDR1 and CDR2 sequences are SNHLY and FYNNEI. After removal of 4 bases from V and 5 bases from J, the junction contained 5 bases not matched to a gene. The CDR3 runs 14 residues. The CDR3 DNA follows: TGTGCCAGCAGTGTCCGGCAGGGGGATCAGCCCCAGCATTTT. The encoded protein is CASSVRQGDQPQHF.